The present T cell receptor beta chain was sequenced within a study of early T cells in non-severe SARS-CoV-2 infection. Study-wide results and limits: Matching against VDJdb likely underestimated virus-specific expansions, favoring anti-spike CD8.

The germline gives CDR1 MDHEN, CDR2 SYDVKM. Trimming took 4 bases from V and 2 from J, leaving 15 bases between them. The CDR3 loop spans 16 amino acids. Points on this clonotype: The antigen is undetermined.

Unique molecular identifiers (one per individual cDNA molecule) were attached. TCRdb recomputed calls from the 5' RACE reads with MiXCR, one row per CDR3 protein. This sample carries approximately 58,000 distinct CDR3 sequences, roughly 12% of them seen once, and the ten largest clones take roughly 10%. This clonotype was sampled from an adult who was a healthcare worker with PCR-confirmed SARS-CoV-2 infection or an uninfected control (not recorded which). The V and J genes are TRBV28 and TRBJ2-1, with D possibly being TRBD2 (6 bases). Sequencing used whole blood. This CDR3 reads CASSSVSGVAYNEQFF. CDR3 sequence (DNA): TGTGCCAGCAGTTCCGTTTCGGGGGTTGCCTACAATGAGCAGTTCTTC.